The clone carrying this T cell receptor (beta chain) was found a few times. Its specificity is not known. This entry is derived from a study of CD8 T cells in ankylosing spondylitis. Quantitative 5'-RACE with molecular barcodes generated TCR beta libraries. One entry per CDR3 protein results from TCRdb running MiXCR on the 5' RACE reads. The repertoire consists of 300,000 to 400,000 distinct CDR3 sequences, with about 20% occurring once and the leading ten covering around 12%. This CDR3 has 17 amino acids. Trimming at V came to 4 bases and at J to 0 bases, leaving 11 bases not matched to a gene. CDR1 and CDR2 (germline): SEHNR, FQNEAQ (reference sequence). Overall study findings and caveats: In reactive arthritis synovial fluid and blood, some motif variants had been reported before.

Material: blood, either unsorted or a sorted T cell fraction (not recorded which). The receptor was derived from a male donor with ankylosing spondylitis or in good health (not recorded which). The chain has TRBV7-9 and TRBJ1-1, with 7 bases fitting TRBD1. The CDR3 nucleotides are TGTGCCAGCAGCTCGACAGGGTTTCCAACCTTGAACACTGAAGCTTTCTTT. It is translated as CASSSTGFPTLNTEAFF.